In this sample, the clone carrying this T cell receptor beta chain turned up once. These data originate in a study of shared clonotypes between healthy human individuals. With 4 bases removed from V and 5 bases from J, the gap between germline ends came to 13 bases. CDR1 and CDR2 from the germline V gene are MNHEY and SVGAGI. The CDR3 covers 14 residues. Sequencing was performed with immunoSEQ multiplex PCR; in TCRdb, only in-frame clones are kept and a portion is missing. The sample contains a few million clones, roughly nine tenths of which appear only once. Sample: naive CD4+ T cells sorted from blood. The subset is: CD45RA+ positively selected. The V gene is TRBV6-5, the J gene TRBJ2-3, with D possibly called TRBD1 or TRBD2 (6 bases each). The clonotype comes from a young man in good health. The CDR3 sequence is CASSFERGVDTQYF. The DNA for the CDR3 is TGTGCCAGCAGTTTCGAGAGGGGGGTAGATACGCAGTATTTT.